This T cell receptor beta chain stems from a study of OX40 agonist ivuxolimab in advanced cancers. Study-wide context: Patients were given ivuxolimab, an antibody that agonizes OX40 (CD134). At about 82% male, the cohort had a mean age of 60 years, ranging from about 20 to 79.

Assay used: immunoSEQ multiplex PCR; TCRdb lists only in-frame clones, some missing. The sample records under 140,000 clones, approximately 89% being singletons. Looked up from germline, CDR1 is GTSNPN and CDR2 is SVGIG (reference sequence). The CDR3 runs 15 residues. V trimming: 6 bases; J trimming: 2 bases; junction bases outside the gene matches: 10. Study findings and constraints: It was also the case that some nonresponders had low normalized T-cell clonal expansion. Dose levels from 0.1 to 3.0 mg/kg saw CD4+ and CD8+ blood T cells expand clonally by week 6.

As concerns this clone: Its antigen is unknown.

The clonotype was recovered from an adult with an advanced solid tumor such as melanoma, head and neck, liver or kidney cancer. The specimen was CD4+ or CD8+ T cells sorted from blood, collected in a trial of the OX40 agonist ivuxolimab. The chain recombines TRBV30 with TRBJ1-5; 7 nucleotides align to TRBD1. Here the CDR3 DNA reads TGTGCCTGCGACAGGGTAGGTGGTGGCAATCAGCCCCAGCATTTT. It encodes CACDRVGGGNQPQHF. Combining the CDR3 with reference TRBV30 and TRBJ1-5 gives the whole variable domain SQTIHQWPATLVQPVGSPLSLECTVEGTSNPNLYWYRQAAGRGLQLLFYSVGIGQISSEVPQNLSASRPQDRQFILSSKKLLLSDSGFYLCACDRVGGGNQPQHFGDGTRLSIL.